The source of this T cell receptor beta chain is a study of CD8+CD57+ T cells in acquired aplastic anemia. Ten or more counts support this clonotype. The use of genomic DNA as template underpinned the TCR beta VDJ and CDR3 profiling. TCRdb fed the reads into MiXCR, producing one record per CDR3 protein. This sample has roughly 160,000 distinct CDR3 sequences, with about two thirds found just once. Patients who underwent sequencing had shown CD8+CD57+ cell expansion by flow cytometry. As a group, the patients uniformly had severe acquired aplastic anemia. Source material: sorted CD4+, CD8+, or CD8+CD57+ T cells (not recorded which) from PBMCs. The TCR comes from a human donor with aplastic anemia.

The CDR3 nucleotides are TGTGCCAGCAGCCAAGAAGTAGCGGGGGACCACAATGAGCAGTTCTTC. Its translation is CASSQEVAGDHNEQFF. The V and J genes are TRBV4-2 and TRBJ2-1; 9 positions agree with TRBD2. Losses at the gene ends were 0 bases for V and 5 bases for J; bases not matched to a gene: 5. Germline CDR1 is LGHNA and CDR2 is YNFKEQ. The CDR3 runs 16 residues.